These T cell receptor beta chains were read from a single sample in a study of identical twins. TCRdb reprocessed the 5' RACE reads with MiXCR, giving one entry per CDR3 protein. The sample includes some 1,600,000 distinct CDR3 sequences, under 35% seen only once; the top ten take roughly 0.3%. The sequenced sample was cord blood. Receptors originate from a newborn girl in good health. CDR3s include the opening cysteine and the closing phenylalanine or tryptophan. A D gene is named only where the DNA matches it firmly. Part of the rows lack a size; the others show once, few, many or a class for expanded clones.

V: TRBV27
D: TRBD2
J: TRBJ2-3
size: once
CDR3: CASSLYTSGSTDTQYF
DNA: TGTGCCAGCAGTTTATATACTAGCGGCAGCACAGATACGCAGTATTTT

V: TRBV6-6
D: .
J: TRBJ1-4
size: .
CDR3: CASSYSGGAREKLFF
DNA: TGTGCCAGCAGTTACTCGGGGGGGGCGCGTGAAAAACTGTTTTTT

V: TRBV13
D: TRBD2
J: TRBJ2-1
size: few
CDR3: CASSSMPLAGAHYNEQFF
DNA: TGTGCCAGCAGCTCAATGCCTCTAGCGGGGGCCCACTACAATGAGCAGTTCTTC

V: TRBV20-1
D: .
J: TRBJ2-3
size: few
CDR3: CRSFGGFIGADTQYF
DNA: TGCAGATCCTTCGGGGGTTTTATAGGAGCAGATACGCAGTATTTT

V: TRBV11-2
D: .
J: TRBJ1-1
size: .
CDR3: CASSAETGNTEAFF
DNA: TGTGCCAGCAGCGCGGAGACAGGGAACACTGAAGCTTTCTTT

V: TRBV5-1
D: .
J: TRBJ2-3
size: .
CDR3: CASKSGNTDTQYF
DNA: TGCGCCAGCAAATCCGGGAACACAGATACGCAGTATTTT

V: TRBV25-1
D: .
J: TRBJ1-6
size: .
CDR3: CASSEQGSPLHF
DNA: TGTGCCAGCAGTGAACAGGGTTCACCCCTCCACTTT

V: TRBV5-1
D: TRBD1
J: TRBJ2-5
size: few
CDR3: CASSLGSADRGSETQYF
DNA: TGCGCCAGCAGCTTGGGGAGTGCGGACAGGGGGTCGGAGACCCAGTACTTC

V: TRBV27
D: TRBD2
J: TRBJ2-5
size: .
CDR3: CASSCYSGQTQYF
DNA: TGTGCCAGCAGTTGCTATAGCGGGCAGACCCAGTACTTC

V: TRBV5-1
D: .
J: TRBJ1-1
size: .
CDR3: CASSLLSGGYTEAFF
DNA: TGCGCCAGCAGCTTGTTATCCGGAGGGTACACTGAAGCTTTCTTT

V: TRBV10-3
D: TRBD2
J: TRBJ2-1
size: .
CDR3: CAISTGTSPGNEQFF
DNA: TGTGCCATCAGTACCGGGACTAGCCCCGGCAATGAGCAGTTCTTC

V: TRBV5-6
D: .
J: TRBJ1-4
size: .
CDR3: CASSLLGAGGEKLFF
DNA: TGTGCCAGCAGCCTCTTAGGCGCAGGTGGAGAAAAACTGTTTTTT

V: TRBV20-1
D: .
J: TRBJ2-7
size: many
CDR3: CSARRTYEQYF
DNA: TGCAGTGCTAGAAGGACCTACGAGCAGTACTTC

V: TRBV20-1
D: .
J: TRBJ1-2
size: few
CDR3: CSARDRGRIDYGYTF
DNA: TGCAGTGCTAGAGATAGGGGGAGGATAGACTATGGCTACACCTTC

V: TRBV19
D: .
J: TRBJ2-1
size: once
CDR3: CASSMGPRRRNEQFF
DNA: TGTGCCAGTAGTATGGGACCCCGGAGGCGAAATGAGCAGTTCTTC

V: TRBV2
D: .
J: TRBJ2-1
size: .
CDR3: CASSSFVGRANEQFF
DNA: TGTGCCAGCAGTTCTTTTGTGGGCAGGGCCAATGAGCAGTTCTTC

V: TRBV3-1
D: .
J: TRBJ1-2
size: .
CDR3: CASSQDGINYGYTF
DNA: TGTGCCAGCAGCCAAGATGGGATAAACTATGGCTACACCTTC

V: TRBV21-1
D: .
J: TRBJ2-1
size: .
CDR3: CACSKVYRTGSGNEQFF
DNA: TGTGCCTGCAGCAAAGTCTACCGGACAGGGAGCGGCAATGAGCAGTTCTTC

V: TRBV29-1
D: TRBD1
J: TRBJ2-1
size: many
CDR3: CSVTGGYNEQFF
DNA: TGCAGCGTGACAGGGGGCTACAATGAGCAGTTCTTC

V: TRBV20-1
D: .
J: TRBJ1-6
size: many
CDR3: CSARQYNSPLHF
DNA: TGCAGTGCTAGACAGTATAATTCACCCCTCCACTTT

V: TRBV20-1
D: .
J: TRBJ2-7
size: .
CDR3: CSAREPLTRHYEQYF
DNA: TGCAGTGCTAGAGAACCCTTGACTAGACACTACGAGCAGTACTTC

V: TRBV24-1
D: .
J: TRBJ1-6
size: few
CDR3: CATSDLVAGPNNSPLHF
DNA: TGTGCCACCAGTGATTTAGTGGCGGGCCCAAATAATTCACCCCTCCACTTT